This T cell receptor (beta chain) was captured in a study of shared clonotypes between healthy human individuals. V lost 0 bases and J lost 2, with 9 bases in between. The germline V gene encodes CDR1 SGHRS and CDR2 YFSETQ. The CDR3 totals 15 residues. With regard to this clone: The sample carries other DNA sequences with the same CDR3.

Generated by immunoSEQ multiplex PCR, the TCRdb table keeps only in-frame clones and is missing some. The repertoire holds under 2.5 million clones, approximately 90% seen once, with 0.3% to 0.45% in the top ten. J is TRBJ2-1 and V is TRBV5-1; D perhaps matches TRBD2 (5 bases). The clonotype originates from a man between 18 and 29 years old in good health. Some clones in this sample may be carry-over from other donors' samples. Sequencing was carried out using naive CD4+ T cells from PBMCs. The subset: CD45RA+ positively selected. The CDR3 nucleotides read TGCGCCAGCAGCTTGGGTGCGGGCGCCTACAATGAGCAGTTCTTC. Translating it yields CASSLGAGAYNEQFF.